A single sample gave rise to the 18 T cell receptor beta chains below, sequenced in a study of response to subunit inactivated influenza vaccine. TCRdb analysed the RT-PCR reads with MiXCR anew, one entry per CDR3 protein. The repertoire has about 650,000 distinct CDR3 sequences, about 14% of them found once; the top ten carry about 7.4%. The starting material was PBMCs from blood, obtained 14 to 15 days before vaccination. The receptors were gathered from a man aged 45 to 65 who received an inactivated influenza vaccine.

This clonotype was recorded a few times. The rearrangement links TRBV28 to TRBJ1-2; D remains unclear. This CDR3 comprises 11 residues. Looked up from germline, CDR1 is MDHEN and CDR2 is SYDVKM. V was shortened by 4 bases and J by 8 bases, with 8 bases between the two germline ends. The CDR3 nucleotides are TGTGCCAGCAGTTCTTCTCTGGGCTACACCTTC. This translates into CASSSSLGYTF.

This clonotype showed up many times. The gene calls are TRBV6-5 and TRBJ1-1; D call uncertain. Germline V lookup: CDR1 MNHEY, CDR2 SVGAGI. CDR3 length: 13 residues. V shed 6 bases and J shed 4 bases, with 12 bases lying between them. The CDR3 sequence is CASSHTGSTEAFF. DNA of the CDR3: TGTGCCAGCAGCCATACGGGCAGCACTGAAGCTTTCTTT.

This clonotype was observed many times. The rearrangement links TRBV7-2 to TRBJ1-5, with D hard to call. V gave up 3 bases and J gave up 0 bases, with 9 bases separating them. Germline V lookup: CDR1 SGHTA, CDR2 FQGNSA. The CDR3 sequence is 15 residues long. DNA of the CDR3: TGTGCCAGCAGCTTGGGATCGTATAGCAATCAGCCCCAGCATTTT. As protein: CASSLGSYSNQPQHF.

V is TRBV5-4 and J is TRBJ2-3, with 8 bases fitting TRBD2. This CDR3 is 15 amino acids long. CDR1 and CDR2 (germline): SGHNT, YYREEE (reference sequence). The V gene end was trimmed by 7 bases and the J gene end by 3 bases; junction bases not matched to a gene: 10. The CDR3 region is CASSQKRELTDTQYF. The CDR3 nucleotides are TGTGCCAGCTCCCAAAAGCGGGAGCTTACAGATACGCAGTATTTT.

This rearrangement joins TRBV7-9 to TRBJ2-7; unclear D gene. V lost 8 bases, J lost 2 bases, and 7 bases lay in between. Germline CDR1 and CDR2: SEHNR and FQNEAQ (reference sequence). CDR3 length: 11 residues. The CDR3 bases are TGTGCCAGCGCTGAAGCCTACGAGCAGTACTTC. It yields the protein CASAEAYEQYF.

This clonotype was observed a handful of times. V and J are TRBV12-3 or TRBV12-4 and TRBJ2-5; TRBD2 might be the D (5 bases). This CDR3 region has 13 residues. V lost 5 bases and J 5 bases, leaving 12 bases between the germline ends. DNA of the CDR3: TGTGCCAGCAGTCCCGGGGTCTTGGAGACCCAGTACTTC. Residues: CASSPGVLETQYF.

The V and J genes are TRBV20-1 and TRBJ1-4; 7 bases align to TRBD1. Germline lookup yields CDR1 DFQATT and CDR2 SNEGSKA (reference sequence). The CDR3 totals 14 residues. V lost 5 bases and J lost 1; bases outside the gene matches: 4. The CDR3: CSAPGGRTNEKLFF. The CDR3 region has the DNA TGCAGTGCTCCAGGGGGTCGAACTAATGAAAAACTGTTTTTT.

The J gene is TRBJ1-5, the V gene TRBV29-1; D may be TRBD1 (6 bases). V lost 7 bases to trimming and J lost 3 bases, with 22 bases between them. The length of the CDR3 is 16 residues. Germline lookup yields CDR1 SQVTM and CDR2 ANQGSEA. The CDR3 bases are TGCAGCGGGGGGGGGGCCGACGGGATTGACAATCAGCCCCAGCATTTT. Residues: CSGGGADGIDNQPQHF. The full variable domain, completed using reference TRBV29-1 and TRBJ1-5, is SAVISQKPSRDICQRGTSLTIQCQVDSQVTMMFWYRQQPGQSLTLIATANQGSEATYESGFVIDKFPISRPNLTFSTLTVSNMSPEDSSIYLCSGGGADGIDNQPQHFGDGTRLSIL.

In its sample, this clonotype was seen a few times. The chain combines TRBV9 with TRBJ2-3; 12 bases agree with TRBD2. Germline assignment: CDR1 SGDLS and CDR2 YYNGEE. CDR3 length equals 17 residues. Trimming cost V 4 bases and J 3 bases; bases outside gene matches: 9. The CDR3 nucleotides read TGTGCCAGCAGCCCCCGACTAGCGGGAGTACGGACAGATACGCAGTATTTT. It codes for CASSPRLAGVRTDTQYF.

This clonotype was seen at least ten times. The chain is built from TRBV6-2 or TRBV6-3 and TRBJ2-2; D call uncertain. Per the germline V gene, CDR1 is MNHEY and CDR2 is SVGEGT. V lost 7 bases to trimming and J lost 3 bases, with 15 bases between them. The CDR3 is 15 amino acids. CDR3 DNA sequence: TGTGCCAGCAAGGCCTTTGCCCGGGACACCGGGGAGCTGTTTTTT. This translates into CASKAFARDTGELFF.

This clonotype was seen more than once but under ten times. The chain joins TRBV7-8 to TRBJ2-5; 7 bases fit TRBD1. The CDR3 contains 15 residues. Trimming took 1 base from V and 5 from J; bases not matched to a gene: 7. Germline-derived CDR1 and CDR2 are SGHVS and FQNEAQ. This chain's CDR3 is CASSLVVGGEETQYF. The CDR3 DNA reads TGTGCCAGCAGCTTAGTAGTAGGGGGCGAGGAGACCCAGTACTTC.

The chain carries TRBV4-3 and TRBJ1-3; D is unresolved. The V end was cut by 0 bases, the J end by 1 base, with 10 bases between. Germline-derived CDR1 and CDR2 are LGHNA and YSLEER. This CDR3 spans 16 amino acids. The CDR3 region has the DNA TGCGCCAGCAGCCAAGAGAGGACTCGGTCTGGAAACACCATATATTTT. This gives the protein CASSQERTRSGNTIYF.

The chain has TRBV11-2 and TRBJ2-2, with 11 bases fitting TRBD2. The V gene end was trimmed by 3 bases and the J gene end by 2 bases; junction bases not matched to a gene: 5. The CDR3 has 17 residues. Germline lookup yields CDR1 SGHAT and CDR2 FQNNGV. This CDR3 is CASSFQGTSGNTGELFF. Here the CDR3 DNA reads TGTGCCAGCAGCTTCCAAGGGACTAGCGGAAACACCGGGGAGCTGTTTTTT.

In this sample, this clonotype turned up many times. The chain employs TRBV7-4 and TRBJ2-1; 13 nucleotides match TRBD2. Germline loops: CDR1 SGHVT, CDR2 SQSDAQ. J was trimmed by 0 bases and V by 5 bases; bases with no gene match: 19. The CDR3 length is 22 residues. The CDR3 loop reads CASSEAGTSGMRVGYSYNEQFF. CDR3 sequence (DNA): TGTGCCAGCAGCGAAGCCGGGACTAGCGGGATGCGAGTCGGATACTCCTACAATGAGCAGTTCTTC.

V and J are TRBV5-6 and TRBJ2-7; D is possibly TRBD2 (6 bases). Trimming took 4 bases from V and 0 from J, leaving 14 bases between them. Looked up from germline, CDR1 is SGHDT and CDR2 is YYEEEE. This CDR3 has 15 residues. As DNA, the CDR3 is TGTGCCAGCAGCCATCTAGCGATTAGCTCCTACGAGCAGTACTTC. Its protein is CASSHLAISSYEQYF.

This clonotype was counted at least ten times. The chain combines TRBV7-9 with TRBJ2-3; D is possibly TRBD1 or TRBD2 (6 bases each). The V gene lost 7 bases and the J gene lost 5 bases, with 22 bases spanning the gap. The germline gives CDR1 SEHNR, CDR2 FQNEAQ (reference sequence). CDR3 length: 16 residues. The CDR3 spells CASTNGGGSRVDTQYF. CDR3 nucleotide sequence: TGTGCCAGCACTAACGGAGGGGGGAGCCGGGTAGATACGCAGTATTTT.

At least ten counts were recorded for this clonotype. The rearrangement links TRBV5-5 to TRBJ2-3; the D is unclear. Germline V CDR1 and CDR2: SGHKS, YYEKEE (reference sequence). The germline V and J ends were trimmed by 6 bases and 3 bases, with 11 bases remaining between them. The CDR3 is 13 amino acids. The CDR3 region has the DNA TGTGCCAGCACCGCGTTGCGGACAGATACGCAGTATTTT. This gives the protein CASTALRTDTQYF. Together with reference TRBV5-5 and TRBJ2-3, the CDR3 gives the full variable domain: DAGVTQSPTHLIKTRGQQVTLRCSPISGHKSVSWYQQVLGQGPQFIFQYYEKEERGRGNFPDRFSARQFPNYSSELNVNALLLGDSALYLCASTALRTDTQYFGPGTRLTVL.

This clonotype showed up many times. The CDR3 protein is CASETGTTGELFF. DNA for the CDR3: TGTGCCAGCGAAACAGGGACCACCGGGGAGCTGTTTTTT. V is TRBV7-6 and J is TRBJ2-2, with D perhaps TRBD1 (6 bases). CDR1 and CDR2 (germline): SGHVS, FNYEAQ. V lost 8 bases to trimming and J lost 4 bases, with 11 bases between them. CDR3 length: 13 residues.